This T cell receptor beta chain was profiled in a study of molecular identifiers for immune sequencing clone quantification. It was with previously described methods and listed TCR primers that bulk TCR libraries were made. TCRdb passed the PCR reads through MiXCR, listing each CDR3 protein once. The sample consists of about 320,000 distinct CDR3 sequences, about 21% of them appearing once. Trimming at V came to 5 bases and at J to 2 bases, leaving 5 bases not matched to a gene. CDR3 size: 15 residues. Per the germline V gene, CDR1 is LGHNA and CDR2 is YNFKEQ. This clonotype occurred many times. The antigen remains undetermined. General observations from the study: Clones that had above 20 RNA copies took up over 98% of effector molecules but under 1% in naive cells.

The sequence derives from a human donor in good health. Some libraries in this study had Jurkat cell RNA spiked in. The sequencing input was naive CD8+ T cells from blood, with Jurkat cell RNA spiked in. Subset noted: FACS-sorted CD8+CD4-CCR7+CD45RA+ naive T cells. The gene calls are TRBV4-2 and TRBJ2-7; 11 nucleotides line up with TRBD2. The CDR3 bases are TGTGCCAGCAGCACCACTAGCGGGGGAACCTACGAGCAGTACTTC. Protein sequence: CASSTTSGGTYEQYF.